This paragraph reports one TCR beta chain. These data belong to a study of blood T cell repertoires in COVID-19. Turning to the study itself: Sample material is recorded as cDNA or gDNA derived from T cells, B-cell-depleted T cells, or PBMCs.

The CDR3 runs 15 residues. V gave up 5 bases and J gave up 4 bases; unmatched junction bases: 5. The V gene's germline CDR1 is SGHTA and CDR2 FQGNSA. Original handling: Estimated nucleated cell counts came from reference gene primer amplification. Here immunoSEQ multiplex PCR was the method, and the copy in TCRdb shows in-frame clones only, minus some. That table supplies the V and J calls and clone size; D and trimming were determined from the DNA. The sample has 200,000 to 250,000 clones, approximately 90% seen once; the top ten hold about 10%. The sequencing input was peripheral blood. The rearrangement uses TRBV7-2 and TRBJ2-3; 11 nucleotides agree with TRBD2. This TCR was recovered from a woman in her forties or fifties with COVID-19, enrolled during active disease. CDR3: CASSTRLAGSDTQYF. The DNA of the CDR3 is TGTGCCAGCAGCACCAGACTAGCGGGGTCAGATACGCAGTATTTT.